This T cell receptor (beta chain) was found in a study of blood T cell repertoires in COVID-19. Whole-study context: The samples span acute and convalescent COVID-19 from the United States, Italy and Spain.

The CDR3 contains 15 residues. CDR1 is MNHEY, CDR2 SVGAGI, per germline. Losses at the gene ends were 5 bases for V and 8 bases for J; bases not matched to a gene: 8. The table came from immunoSEQ multiplex PCR; TCRdb's copy has only in-frame clones and leaves some out. The table lists approximately 240,000 clones, 85% to 90% of them singletons. Sequenced input: PBMCs or T cells enriched from blood (not recorded which). The chain uses TRBV6-5 and TRBJ1-4; 10 bases match TRBD1. The clonotype comes from a woman between 45 and 60 years old in a cohort exposed to, infected with or recovered from COVID-19 (not recorded which). The CDR3 DNA reads TGTGCCAGCAGTCGAACGACAGGGGGCTACGAAAAACTGTTTTTT. The encoded protein is CASSRTTGGYEKLFF.